A selection of T cell receptor beta chains follows, all from one sample in a study of blood T cell repertoires in COVID-19. Repertoires were generated with immunoSEQ multiplex PCR, while TCRdb's copy carries only in-frame clones and drops some. The table lists around 200,000 clones, 86% of them singletons. What was sequenced was peripheral blood. The receptors were gathered from a man aged 70-80 years with active or convalescent COVID-19. Each CDR3 is given with its conserved first and last residue. A D gene is named only where the DNA matches it firmly. A clone size is listed for some rows: how often the clone was seen (once, few, many), or a class if it is expanded.

-	TRBD2	TRBV5-4	TRBJ2-1	CASSSGLAGVSNEQFF
-	-	TRBV7-9	TRBJ1-1	CASSLLDMEGEDTEAFF
-	-	TRBV6-5	TRBJ2-3	CASASGGPDTQYF
few	-	TRBV29-1	TRBJ2-1	CSVEGVKGQTSYNEQFF
-	-	TRBV19	TRBJ1-1	CASSLRGTEAFF
-	-	TRBV5-1	TRBJ2-7	CASSFRGAAYEQYF
-	-	TRBV28	TRBJ1-3	CASSFKPTSGNTIYF
-	-	TRBV24-1	TRBJ1-5	CATSDSSFSSNQPQHF
once	-	TRBV9	TRBJ2-5	CASSGRRGRQETQYF
-	TRBD1	TRBV5-6	TRBJ1-1	CASSDRDRGDTEAFF
-	TRBD2	TRBV15	TRBJ2-1	CATSTIAGPLYNEQFF
-	-	TRBV6-5	TRBJ1-2	CASSWAITNYGYTF
-	TRBD1	TRBV28	TRBJ1-2	CASSPRTGLVGYGYTF
-	TRBD1	TRBV6-4	TRBJ2-7	CASSDSIGTDPYEQYF
-	TRBD1	TRBV7-2	TRBJ1-4	CASSLEGQGYQKLFF
-	TRBD1	TRBV6-2/TRBV6-3	TRBJ1-1	CASSYRDRMNTEAFF
-	-	TRBV27	TRBJ1-1	CASRQVPGTEAFF
-	-	TRBV29-1	TRBJ1-1	CSVARTDRSTEAFF
-	-	TRBV24-1	TRBJ2-1	CATSAGQYYNEQFF